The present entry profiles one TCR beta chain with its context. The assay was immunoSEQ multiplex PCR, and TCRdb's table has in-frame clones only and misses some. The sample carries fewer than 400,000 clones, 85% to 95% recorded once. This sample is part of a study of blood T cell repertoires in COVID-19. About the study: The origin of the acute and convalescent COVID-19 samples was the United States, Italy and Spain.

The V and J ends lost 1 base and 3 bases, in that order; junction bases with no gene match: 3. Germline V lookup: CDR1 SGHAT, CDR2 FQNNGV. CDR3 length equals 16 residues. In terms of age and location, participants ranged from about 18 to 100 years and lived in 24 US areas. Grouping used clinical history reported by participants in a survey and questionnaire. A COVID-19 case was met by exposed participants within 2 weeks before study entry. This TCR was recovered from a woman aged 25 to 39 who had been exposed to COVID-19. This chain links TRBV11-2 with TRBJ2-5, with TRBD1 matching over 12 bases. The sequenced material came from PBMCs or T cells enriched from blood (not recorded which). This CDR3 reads CASSLVGTGGEETQYF. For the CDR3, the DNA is TGTGCCAGCAGCTTAGTTGGGACAGGGGGCGAAGAGACCCAGTACTTC.